This T cell receptor beta chain derives from a study of Graves' ophthalmopathy and Graves' hyperthyroidism. Regarding the study as a whole: With approximately 88% sensitivity and approximately 80% specificity, a 13-signature model separated ophthalmopathy from stable hyperthyroidism.

Germline V gene lookup returns CDR1 DFQATT and CDR2 SNEGSKA (reference sequence). This CDR3 is built from 11 residues. V gave up 2 bases and J gave up 9 bases, with 9 bases separating them. Hyperthyroidism cases were recent diagnoses of under 2 months' duration in people aged 18 to 65. Worth noting for this clonotype: Its antigen is undetermined.

RNA transcripts were the template, and TCR beta CDR3 regions were amplified from them. The workflow started with a first-round RT-PCR run with HTBI primers and then moved on to a second-round multiplex PCR. TCRdb re-analysed the multiplex PCR reads in MiXCR, keeping a single row per CDR3 protein. The sample lists about 550,000 distinct CDR3 sequences; approximately 35% were seen once. The sample consisted of peripheral blood or thyroid tissue (not recorded which). The V and J genes are TRBV20-1 and TRBJ2-3; possible D gene TRBD2, 5 bases. The sequence derives from an adult man with Graves' hyperthyroidism. CDR3 loop: CSARTSKTQYF. DNA for the CDR3: TGCAGTGCTAGAACTAGTAAGACGCAGTATTTT.